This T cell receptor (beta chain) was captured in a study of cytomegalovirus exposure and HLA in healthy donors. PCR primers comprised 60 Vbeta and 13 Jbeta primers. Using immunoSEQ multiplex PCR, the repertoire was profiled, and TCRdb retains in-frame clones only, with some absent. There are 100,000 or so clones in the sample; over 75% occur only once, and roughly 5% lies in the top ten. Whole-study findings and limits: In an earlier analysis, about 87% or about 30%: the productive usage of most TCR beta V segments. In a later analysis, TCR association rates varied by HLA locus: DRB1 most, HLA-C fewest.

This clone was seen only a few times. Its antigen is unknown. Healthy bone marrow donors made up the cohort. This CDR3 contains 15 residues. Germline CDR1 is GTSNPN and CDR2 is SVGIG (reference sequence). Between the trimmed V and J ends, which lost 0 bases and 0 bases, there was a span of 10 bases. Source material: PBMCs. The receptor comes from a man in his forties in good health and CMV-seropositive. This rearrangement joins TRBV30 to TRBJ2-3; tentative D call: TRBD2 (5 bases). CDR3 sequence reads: CAWSVSSASTDTQYF. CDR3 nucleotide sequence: TGTGCCTGGAGTGTAAGTAGCGCAAGCACAGATACGCAGTATTTT.